This TCR beta chain was observed in a study of T cells in localized non-small cell lung cancer. Profiling relied on immunoSEQ multiplex PCR, and the TCRdb table lists in-frame clones only, not all of them. The top ten hold approximately 30% of the sample, which has 8,500 or so clones, approximately 87% seen once. This clone appeared a single time. Antigen specificity is unknown. Broader study findings: Measurement of T cell clonality placed uninvolved adjacent lung highest, above the level in tumor.

This CDR3 spans 15 amino acids. Germline V lookup: CDR1 KGHSH, CDR2 LQKENI. Trimming shortened V by 0 bases and J by 4 bases, and 12 bases separated the two germline ends. This TCR derives from a male donor at least 60 years old with stage III lung adenocarcinoma. V gene TRBV18 combines with J gene TRBJ1-2, with TRBD1 as a possible D gene (5 bases). The input for sequencing was peripheral blood, taken before any cancer treatment. The CDR3 reads CASSPPKGTRYGYTF. CDR3 nucleotides: TGTGCCAGCTCACCACCGAAAGGGACGCGCTATGGCTACACCTTC.